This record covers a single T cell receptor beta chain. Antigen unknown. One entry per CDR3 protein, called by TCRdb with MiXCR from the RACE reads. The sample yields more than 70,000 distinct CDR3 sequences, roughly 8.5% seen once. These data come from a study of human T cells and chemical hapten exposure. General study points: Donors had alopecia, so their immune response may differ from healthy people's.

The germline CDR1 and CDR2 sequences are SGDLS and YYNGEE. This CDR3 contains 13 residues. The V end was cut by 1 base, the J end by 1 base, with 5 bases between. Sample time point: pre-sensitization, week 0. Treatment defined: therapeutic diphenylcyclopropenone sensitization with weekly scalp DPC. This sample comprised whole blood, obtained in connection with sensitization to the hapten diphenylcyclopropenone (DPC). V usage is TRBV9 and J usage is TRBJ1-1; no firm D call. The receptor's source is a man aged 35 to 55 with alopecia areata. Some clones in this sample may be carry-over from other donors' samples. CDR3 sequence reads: CASSVFENTEAFF. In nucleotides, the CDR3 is TGTGCCAGCAGCGTATTTGAGAACACTGAAGCTTTCTTT.